The rows below give T cell receptor beta chains drawn from one sample of a study of cytomegalovirus exposure and HLA in healthy donors. Produced via immunoSEQ multiplex PCR; TCRdb's table is partial and in-frame only. The sample includes roughly 200,000 clones, about 80% seen only once; the top ten take approximately 0.73%. Sequences were obtained from PBMCs. The receptor set was obtained from a woman aged 40 to 55 in good health and CMV-seronegative. CDR3s leave out the opening cysteine and the closing phenylalanine or tryptophan. The order of the fields is J gene, V gene, CDR3 protein.

>TRBJ2-2|TRBV5-4
ASSLVGAHTGELF
>TRBJ1-2|TRBV6-5
ASTRDRNYGYT
>NA|TRBV5-1
ASSLGSSGRAYEQY
>TRBJ2-5|TRBV9
ASSVATGETQY
>TRBJ1-1|TRBV7-9
ASSPGQGMNTEAF
>TRBJ1-2|TRBV11-2
ASSLGRTGNYGYT
>TRBJ2-3|TRBV29-1
SVPQRADTQY
>TRBJ1-6|TRBV14
ASSQGTGGNSPLH
>TRBJ2-4|TRBV11-2
ASSRSDRDIQY
>TRBJ2-5|TRBV9
ASSPRTGGRETQY